Below are 20 T cell receptor beta chains sequenced from a single sample in a study of radiation and T cells in renal cell carcinoma. Time point defined: blood 4 weeks post-SBRT, at nephrectomy. Treatment: 15 Gy SBRT to primary tumor, nephrectomy 4 weeks later. TCRdb's copy holds only in-frame clones and misses some; the assay was immunoSEQ multiplex PCR. Of about 78,000 clones in the sample, roughly nine tenths were seen once. Sample: blood, taken from a patient whose treatment included radiotherapy and nephrectomy. The receptor set was obtained from a woman aged 70-85 years with renal cell carcinoma.

The rearrangement joins TRBV6-1 to TRBJ2-3; a weak D match, TRBD2 (5 bases). The CDR3 runs to 13 residues. Germline V CDR1 and CDR2: MNHNS, SASEGT. V was cut by 1 base and J by 7 bases, with 9 bases left in between. The DNA for the CDR3 is TGTGCCAGCAGTGAAGGGCGGGTAAATACGCAGTATTTT. This encodes CASSEGRVNTQYF.

The CDR3: CASSMGGQGVYGYTF. CDR3 nucleotides: TGTGCCAGTAGTATGGGCGGCCAGGGTGTTTATGGCTACACCTTC. The V call is TRBV19, the J call TRBJ1-2, with TRBD1 as a possible D gene (5 bases). Trimming shortened V by 3 bases and J by 5 bases, and 16 bases separated the two germline ends. Germline V gives CDR1 LNHDA, CDR2 SQIVND (reference sequence). This CDR3 is 15 amino acids long.

The genes are TRBV7-9 and TRBJ2-6; maybe TRBD1 (5 bases). The CDR3 consists of 15 residues. Trimming shortened V by 3 bases and J by 2 bases, and 8 bases separated the two germline ends. CDR1 is SEHNR, CDR2 FQNEAQ, per germline (reference sequence). The CDR3 region is CASSLGLAGANVLTF. CDR3 in DNA: TGTGCCAGCAGCTTGGGGCTAGCTGGGGCCAACGTCCTGACTTTC.

The chain recombines TRBV7-2 with TRBJ2-7; TRBD1 agrees at 7 bases. Per germline, CDR1 SGHTA and CDR2 FQGNSA. The CDR3 length is 13 residues. The junction had 1 base not matched to a gene; V was cut back by 5 bases and J by 0 bases. In nucleotides, the CDR3 is TGTGCCAGCAGCCGGGACAGCTCCTACGAGCAGTACTTC. As protein: CASSRDSSYEQYF.

V gene TRBV28 combines with J gene TRBJ1-2; D uncertain. Trimming took off 5 bases at V and 8 bases at J, with 15 bases between the two ends. The CDR3 has 13 residues. Germline V gives CDR1 MDHEN, CDR2 SYDVKM. In DNA, the CDR3 is TGTGCCAGCAGTAAGGGTTCGGTAGGCGGCTACACCTTC. This gives the protein CASSKGSVGGYTF.

The V call is TRBV7-9, the J call TRBJ2-4; no clear D gene. Germline V gene sequence: CDR1 SEHNR, CDR2 FQNEAQ (reference sequence). CDR3 size: 18 residues. V was shortened by 3 bases and J by 1 base, with 19 bases between the two germline ends. CDR3 protein: CASSFFPDTPRAKNIQYF. The CDR3 DNA is TGTGCCAGCAGCTTTTTTCCAGACACCCCGAGGGCCAAAAACATTCAGTACTTC.

This chain joins TRBV28 and TRBJ2-5; 13 bases are shared with TRBD2. The CDR3 loop spans 17 amino acids. Looked up from germline, CDR1 is MDHEN and CDR2 is SYDVKM. V gave up 5 bases and J gave up 5 bases; unmatched junction bases: 11. Here the CDR3 reads CASSPLRTSGGGETQYF. CDR3 sequence (DNA): TGTGCCAGCAGTCCCCTAAGGACTAGCGGGGGCGGTGAGACCCAGTACTTC.

V and J are TRBV5-4 and TRBJ2-1; D might be TRBD2 (7 bases). The length of the CDR3 is 15 residues. The V end was cut by 6 bases, the J end by 6 bases, with 19 bases between. Germline V gives CDR1 SGHNT, CDR2 YYREEE (reference sequence). CDR3 sequence: CASIYWGGPGNEQFF. The DNA for the CDR3 is TGTGCCAGCATCTACTGGGGGGGCCCGGGCAATGAGCAGTTCTTC.

In this sample, this clone turned up a few times. The chain recombines TRBV28 with TRBJ1-5; D might be TRBD1 (6 bases). Looked up from germline, CDR1 is MDHEN and CDR2 is SYDVKM. This CDR3 comprises 14 residues. V dropped 5 bases and J dropped 4 bases, with 12 bases sitting between them. CDR3: CASSERDKNQPQHF. The CDR3 DNA reads as TGTGCCAGCAGTGAAAGGGACAAAAATCAGCCCCAGCATTTT.

The chain has TRBV23-1 and TRBJ1-2, with D perhaps TRBD1 (6 bases). Being an ORF, TRBV23-1 has a function that is uncertain. V gave up 1 base and J gave up 8 bases, with 17 bases separating them. This CDR3 contains 15 residues. The CDR3 DNA follows: TGCGCCAGCAGTCAATGGAACCGGGGGGCTGGCGGCTACACCTTC. Translated: CASSQWNRGAGGYTF.

J is TRBJ1-2 and V is TRBV10-3; D is perhaps TRBD1 (6 bases). From germline, CDR1 is ENHRY and CDR2 SYGVKD. V was pared by 10 bases and J by 0 bases, with 9 bases between. The CDR3 length is 12 residues. The CDR3 DNA reads as TGTGCCAGCGGACAGACTAACTATGGCTACACCTTC. The encoded protein is CASGQTNYGYTF.

This clone has a handful of counts. The genes are TRBV5-4 and TRBJ1-2; weak D call: TRBD1 (5 bases). The CDR3 is made up of 13 amino acids. Germline lookup yields CDR1 SGHNT and CDR2 YYREEE (reference sequence). V gave up 2 bases and J gave up 8 bases, with 13 bases separating them. Written as DNA, the CDR3 is TGTGCCAGCAGCTTAGGGCCGGAGGGGGGCTACACCTTC. It codes for CASSLGPEGGYTF. The whole variable domain, remainder taken from reference TRBV5-4 and TRBJ1-2, is ETGVTQSPTHLIKTRGQQVTLRCSSQSGHNTVSWYQQALGQGPQFIFQYYREEENGRGNFPPRFSGLQFPNYSSELNVNALELDDSALYLCASSLGPEGGYTFGSGTRLTVV.

The V call is TRBV7-2, the J call TRBJ1-1, with 7 bases that match TRBD1. This CDR3 comprises 13 residues. CDR1 and CDR2 from the germline V gene are SGHTA and FQGNSA. The J segment lost 4 bases and the V segment lost 4 bases, leaving 3 bases of the junction unmatched. For the CDR3, the DNA is TGTGCCAGCAGCTCGGGACAGTTCACTGAAGCTTTCTTT. It codes for CASSSGQFTEAFF.

This sequence joins TRBV6-1 and TRBJ2-7; 7 bases fit TRBD1. The V and J ends lost 7 bases and 4 bases, in that order; junction bases with no gene match: 4. There are 12 residues in the CDR3. Per germline, CDR1 MNHNS and CDR2 SASEGT. CDR3 protein: CASTRDSYEQYF. The CDR3 DNA reads TGTGCCAGCACCCGGGACAGTTACGAGCAGTACTTC.

The chain recombines TRBV11-3 with TRBJ2-5; 8 bases are shared with TRBD1. The germline V gene has CDR1 SGHNT and CDR2 YENEEA. Germline trimming cut 5 bases from V and 3 bases from J; bases unmatched to any gene: 5. This CDR3 comprises 14 residues. CDR3 amino acids: CASSELGQEETQYF. Here the CDR3 DNA reads TGTGCCAGCAGCGAGTTGGGACAGGAAGAGACCCAGTACTTC.

The chain carries TRBV5-4 and TRBJ1-5; the D is unclear. Germline CDR1 is SGHNT and CDR2 is YYREEE (reference sequence). The CDR3 is 15 residues long. V was clipped by 0 bases and J by 1 base, with 8 bases between them. CDR3 amino acids: CASSLAPSSNQPQHF. The CDR3, as DNA: TGTGCCAGCAGCTTGGCTCCCTCAAGCAATCAGCCCCAGCATTTT.

J is TRBJ2-7 and V is TRBV19; TRBD1 aligns across 8 bases. The CDR3 runs to 15 residues. Trimming removed 1 base from V and 2 bases from J; junction bases left unmatched: 4. Germline V CDR1 and CDR2: LNHDA, SQIVND (reference sequence). The CDR3 sequence: CASSIGPGGTYEQYF. CDR3 DNA sequence: TGTGCCAGTAGTATAGGACCAGGGGGCACCTACGAGCAGTACTTC.

V is TRBV11-1 and J is TRBJ2-3, with D uncertain. Trimming left V 2 bases short and J 4 bases short, with 13 bases between. CDR1 and CDR2 (germline): SGHAT, FQDESV (reference sequence). This CDR3 is built from 15 residues. The CDR3, as DNA: TGTGCCAGCAGCTTATTCCGAACCGGCCCAGATACGCAGTATTTT. Amino acids: CASSLFRTGPDTQYF.

This chain connects TRBV5-4 to TRBJ2-1; maybe TRBD1 (6 bases). Germline loops: CDR1 SGHNT, CDR2 YYREEE (reference sequence). The germline V and J ends were trimmed by 5 bases and 8 bases, with 17 bases remaining between them. The length of the CDR3 is 14 residues. The CDR3 loop is CASSLALEGDEQFF. CDR3 nucleotides: TGTGCCAGCAGTTTAGCGCTAGAGGGGGATGAGCAGTTCTTC. Filled out from reference TRBV5-4 and TRBJ2-1, the complete variable domain reads ETGVTQSPTHLIKTRGQQVTLRCSSQSGHNTVSWYQQALGQGPQFIFQYYREEENGRGNFPPRFSGLQFPNYSSELNVNALELDDSALYLCASSLALEGDEQFFGPGTRLTVL.

Concerning this clone: The sample contains more than one DNA sequence encoding this CDR3. The chain joins TRBV10-3 to TRBJ1-2; D is undetermined. The V gene's germline CDR1 is ENHRY and CDR2 SYGVKD. The CDR3 loop spans 11 amino acids. V was cut by 3 bases and J by 5 bases, with 4 bases left in between. CDR3 sequence reads: CAISDGYGYTF. The CDR3 DNA follows: TGTGCCATCAGTGACGGTTATGGCTACACCTTC.